This TCR beta chain was recorded in a study of T cells of healthy individuals. CDR3 length: 14 residues. Trimming took 1 base from V and 1 from J, leaving 4 bases between them. MiXCR was run by TCRdb on the 5' RACE reads, yielding one entry per CDR3 protein. The table records 53,000 or so distinct CDR3 sequences, about 15% of them present only once. The chain recombines TRBV12-3 or TRBV12-4 with TRBJ2-2; D not certain. The TCR comes from a human donor in good health. The CDR3 nucleotides are TGTGCCAGCAGTTTAGACAGGAACACCGGGGAGCTGTTTTTT. Its protein product is CASSLDRNTGELFF.